This T cell receptor (beta chain) was profiled in a study of blood T cell repertoires in COVID-19. Across the study: COVID-19 samples, acute and convalescent, were from the United States, Italy and Spain. PBMCs, B-cell-depleted T cells, or T cells provided the cDNA or gDNA that made up the material.

Per the original methods: Reference gene primer amplification yielded estimated nucleated cell counts. Some clones are missing from TCRdb's copy, which holds only in-frame ones; the method was immunoSEQ multiplex PCR. V, J and clone size reflect that table, while D and trimming were determined from the DNA. This table has around 200,000 clones, roughly four fifths appearing once. The junction had 7 bases not matched to a gene; V was cut back by 1 base and J by 8 bases. Germline assignment: CDR1 SGHTA and CDR2 FQGNSA. The CDR3 runs to 14 residues. The V gene is TRBV7-2, the J gene TRBJ1-2; TRBD1 matches at 7 bases. This clonotype was obtained from a woman in her thirties or forties with acute or convalescent COVID-19. Material for sequencing was peripheral blood. CDR3 sequence reads: CASSLGDRAGGYTF. Here the CDR3 DNA reads TGTGCCAGCAGCTTAGGGGACAGAGCGGGCGGCTACACCTTC.